Below are 24 T cell receptor beta chains sequenced from a single sample in a study of T cell repertoires in cytomegalovirus infection. These receptors have no known antigen. In TCRdb, the reads were re-called with MiXCR into one record per CDR3 protein. The top ten clones hold around 13% of a sample with 700,000 to 900,000 distinct CDR3 sequences, roughly 29% of them seen once. Here the sequenced sample was cultured CD8+ T cells from PBMCs, taken from culture after CMV antigen stimulation. The origin of the receptors is a human donor in good health (CMV status not recorded). Some clones in this sample may be carry-over from other donors' samples.

The gene calls are TRBV6-1 and TRBJ1-5; D unresolved. Germline values: CDR1 MNHNS, CDR2 SASEGT. The CDR3 extends over 13 amino acids. The CDR3 region has the DNA TGTGCAGCTGGTAGACGACGAGATCAGCCCCAGCATTTT. This encodes CAAGRRRDQPQHF.

This clonotype was picked up many times. In DNA, the CDR3 is TGTGCCAGCATAGGCCCAGCAACTAATGAAAAACTGTTTTTT. Protein product: CASIGPATNEKLFF. V and J are TRBV7-9 and TRBJ1-4; no clear D. The germline V gene has CDR1 SEHNR and CDR2 FQNEAQ (reference sequence). Trimming pared 7 bases from V and 0 bases from J, leaving 9 bases between. This CDR3 is 14 amino acids long. Filled out from reference TRBV7-9 and TRBJ1-4, the complete variable domain reads DTGVSQNPRHKITKRGQNVTFRCDPISEHNRLYWYRQTLGQGPEFLTYFQNEAQLEKSRLLSDRFSAERPKGSFSTLEIQRTEQGDSAMYLCASIGPATNEKLFFGSGTQLSVL.

This clonotype appeared many times. The chain is built from TRBV7-8 and TRBJ2-7; 12 bases are shared with TRBD2. V lost 1 base, J lost 9 bases, and 19 bases stayed unmatched. The CDR3 is 19 residues long. CDR1 is SGHVS, CDR2 FQNEAQ, per germline. DNA of the CDR3: TGTGCCAGCAGCTTAGAATCAGGGCTAGCGGGGGGGCATGGGATCGGGCAGTACGTC. Amino acid sequence: CASSLESGLAGGHGIGQYV.

The chain employs TRBV5-4 and TRBJ2-3; 9 bases line up with TRBD2. The ends lost 2 bases at V and 3 bases at J; junction bases unmatched: 4. The CDR3 runs 15 residues. The germline gives CDR1 SGHNT, CDR2 YYREEE (reference sequence). The CDR3 loop reads CASSLTGLATDTQYF. Written as DNA, the CDR3 is TGTGCCAGCAGCTTAACGGGACTAGCAACAGATACGCAGTATTTT.

This clonotype occurred many times. The chain recombines TRBV7-9 with TRBJ2-5; 7 positions match TRBD1. The CDR3 is made up of 15 amino acids. V trimming: 5 bases; J trimming: 5 bases; junction bases outside the gene matches: 11. Germline V gives CDR1 SEHNR, CDR2 FQNEAQ (reference sequence). CDR3 residues: CASSRRDSAVETQYF. CDR3 nucleotide sequence: TGTGCCAGCAGCCGCCGGGACAGCGCGGTTGAGACCCAGTACTTC.

The chain is built from TRBV14 and TRBJ1-1; TRBD1 might be the D (5 bases). Trimming left V 0 bases short and J 9 bases short, with 17 bases between. The V gene's germline CDR1 is SGHDN and CDR2 FVKESK. The CDR3 has 15 residues. Here the CDR3 DNA reads TGTGCCAGCAGCCAAGATGAGGGGTTCCCGGCCAAAGCTTTCTTT. This codes for CASSQDEGFPAKAFF.

This clonotype was seen repeatedly, ten times or more. V is TRBV4-3 and J is TRBJ1-2; D ambiguous. The CDR3 consists of 16 residues. CDR1 is LGHNA, CDR2 YSLEER, per germline. Between the trimmed V and J ends, which lost 0 bases and 4 bases, there was a span of 15 bases. CDR3 residues: CASSQDKGRKGYGYTF. The CDR3 DNA follows: TGCGCCAGCAGCCAAGATAAAGGGAGGAAGGGCTATGGCTACACCTTC.

This clonotype was seen at least ten times. The chain is built from TRBV7-9 and TRBJ1-2; tentative D call: TRBD1 (6 bases). V lost 5 bases and J 0 bases, leaving 13 bases between the germline ends. The V gene's germline CDR1 is SEHNR and CDR2 FQNEAQ (reference sequence). The CDR3 contains 15 residues. Written as DNA, the CDR3 is TGTGCCAGCAGCCGGGACAACCGAGCTAACTATGGCTACACCTTC. Its translation: CASSRDNRANYGYTF.

The gene calls are TRBV20-1 and TRBJ1-6; no clear D gene. The CDR3 totals 12 residues. The V end lost 0 bases, the J end lost 14 bases, and 11 bases lay between the germline ends. Per the germline V gene, CDR1 is DFQATT and CDR2 is SNEGSKA (reference sequence). The CDR3 coding sequence is TGCAGTGCTAGAGATCTCCTGGAAGCCCTCCACTTT. This translates into CSARDLLEALHF.

The chain has TRBV27 and TRBJ2-7, with a weak D call TRBD2 (5 bases). Germline loops: CDR1 MNHEY, CDR2 SMNVEV (reference sequence). V lost 6 bases and J 2 bases, leaving 8 bases between the germline ends. The CDR3 spans 12 residues. CDR3 region: CASRRDAYEQYF. Written as DNA, the CDR3 is TGTGCCAGCAGACGGGATGCCTACGAGCAGTACTTC.

The rearrangement joins TRBV27 to TRBJ1-2; TRBD1 is a possible D gene (6 bases). V was clipped by 4 bases and J by 4 bases, with 19 bases between them. This CDR3 region has 16 residues. From germline, CDR1 is MNHEY and CDR2 SMNVEV (reference sequence). The CDR3 reads CASSSKSDRPVYGYTF. The DNA for the CDR3 is TGTGCCAGCAGTTCTAAATCCGACAGGCCCGTCTATGGCTACACCTTC.

The chain combines TRBV5-1 with TRBJ2-3; 9 nucleotides match TRBD2. This CDR3 region has 17 residues. With V trimmed by 0 bases and J by 4 bases, 9 bases remained unmatched. Germline V gene lookup returns CDR1 SGHRS and CDR2 YFSETQ. The CDR3 sequence is CASSLEGSGGRADTQYF. As DNA, the CDR3 is TGCGCCAGCAGCTTGGAGGGTAGCGGGGGTCGCGCAGATACGCAGTATTTT.

This clonotype was seen more than once but under ten times. For the CDR3, the DNA is TGCAGTGCTGCTGACAGCCCCAATCAGCCCCAGCATTTT. This encodes CSAADSPNQPQHF. V usage is TRBV20-1 and J usage is TRBJ1-5, with D tentatively TRBD1 (5 bases). CDR1 DFQATT and CDR2 SNEGSKA come from the germline V gene (reference sequence). The CDR3 is made up of 13 amino acids. V was cut by 5 bases and J by 3 bases, with 11 bases left in between.

The CDR3 region has the DNA TGTGCCACCAGCAGTGGGCCCGGGGGTCGGCGCCCCAATGAGCAGTTCTTC. Translated: CATSSGPGGRRPNEQFF. The chain employs TRBV15 and TRBJ2-1, with D maybe TRBD2 (6 bases). Germline assignment: CDR1 LNHNV and CDR2 YYDKDF (reference sequence). V lost 3 bases and J 6 bases, leaving 21 bases between the germline ends. This CDR3 spans 17 amino acids.

This clonotype was counted a single time. The chain has TRBV7-6 and TRBJ2-5; D not resolved. Per the germline V gene, CDR1 is SGHVS and CDR2 is FNYEAQ. The CDR3 length is 15 residues. Trimming removed 5 bases at V and 2 bases at J, with 15 bases between. CDR3 protein: CASSPQRSEQETQYF. The CDR3 DNA follows: TGTGCCAGCAGCCCACAGAGGTCAGAGCAAGAGACCCAGTACTTC.

The sample holds many counts of this clonotype. The gene calls are TRBV12-3 or TRBV12-4 and TRBJ1-5; D unresolved. The V and J ends lost 4 bases and 5 bases respectively, with 6 bases between them. This CDR3 spans 12 amino acids. The CDR3 is CASSSTDQPQHF. The DNA of the CDR3 is TGTGCCAGCAGTTCCACTGATCAGCCCCAGCATTTT.

The rearrangement links TRBV7-6 to TRBJ1-2; 7 bases match TRBD1. The CDR3 consists of 16 residues. V shed 6 bases, J shed 4 bases, and the junction held 14 bases outside the gene matches. Per germline, CDR1 SGHVS and CDR2 FNYEAQ. The CDR3 DNA is TGTGCCAGCAGTGGGGTCGGCAGGGGGGGTGGCTATGGCTACACCTTC. This sequence encodes CASSGVGRGGGYGYTF.

This clonotype was seen ten or more times. The genes are TRBV7-8 and TRBJ2-1, with TRBD1 matching 9 bases. The V gene end was trimmed by 4 bases and the J gene end by 3 bases; junction bases not matched to a gene: 7. The CDR3 totals 16 residues. Germline assignment: CDR1 SGHVS and CDR2 FQNEAQ. The CDR3 DNA reads TGTGCCAGCAGCTCACCGGGACAGGGCTACTACAATGAGCAGTTCTTC. Protein product: CASSSPGQGYYNEQFF.

V usage is TRBV10-3 and J usage is TRBJ2-7, with TRBD2 identical over 10 bases. V was clipped by 3 bases and J by 3 bases; unmatched bases: 17. The CDR3 is 19 amino acids. Germline CDR1 reads ENHRY; CDR2 reads SYGVKD. As DNA, the CDR3 is TGTGCCATCAGTGACCCAATACTGAACGTAGCGGGGGGCCGCTACGAGCAGTACTTC. This sequence encodes CAISDPILNVAGGRYEQYF.

V usage is TRBV7-9 and J usage is TRBJ2-5; 8 bases match TRBD2. The germline V gene has CDR1 SEHNR and CDR2 FQNEAQ (reference sequence). V trimming: 2 bases; J trimming: 3 bases; junction bases outside the gene matches: 8. The CDR3 loop spans 16 amino acids. The CDR3 DNA sequence: TGTGCCAGCAGCTTACCCCTCGGGGGGGGGGAAGAGACCCAGTACTTC. Residues: CASSLPLGGGEETQYF.

This chain joins TRBV11-2 and TRBJ1-1; D gene uncertain. V shed 1 base and J shed 4 bases, with 22 bases lying between them. Per the germline V gene, CDR1 is SGHAT and CDR2 is FQNNGV. The CDR3 spans 18 residues. This CDR3 is CASSLVRQTNGFGTEAFF. The CDR3 bases are TGTGCCAGCAGCTTAGTTCGGCAGACTAATGGCTTTGGCACTGAAGCTTTCTTT.

This clonotype turned up a few times. The chain combines TRBV14 with TRBJ2-2, with 10 bases matching TRBD2. CDR1 and CDR2 from the germline V gene are SGHDN and FVKESK. The CDR3 extends over 15 amino acids. V dropped 3 bases and J dropped 7; count of bases not matched to a gene: 5. The chain's CDR3 is CASSQGLAFGGELFF. In DNA form, the CDR3 reads TGTGCCAGCAGCCAGGGACTAGCGTTTGGCGGGGAGCTGTTTTTT.

This clonotype was found many times. The chain is built from TRBV7-2 and TRBJ1-1, with D possibly matching TRBD1 (6 bases). CDR1 is SGHTA and CDR2 is FQGNSA in the germline V gene. This CDR3 region has 12 residues. V lost 4 bases and J lost 8, with 11 bases in between. The CDR3 here is CASSSYREEAFF. CDR3 DNA: TGTGCCAGCAGCTCGTACAGGGAGGAAGCTTTCTTT.

The J gene is TRBJ1-4, the V gene TRBV7-8; D perhaps matches TRBD1 (6 bases). Germline V gene lookup returns CDR1 SGHVS and CDR2 FQNEAQ. Trimming stripped 7 bases from V and 14 bases from J, with 23 bases between. This CDR3 spans 14 amino acids. The CDR3 DNA sequence: TGTGCCAGCACCACGGGGGGGCCTAATGAAATTCTGTTTTTT. Protein product: CASTTGGPNEILFF.